One sample yielded the 14 T cell receptor beta chains listed below, sequenced in a study of T cell repertoires in cytomegalovirus infection. TCRdb itself ran the reads through MiXCR, one entry per CDR3 protein. The table has some 700,000 distinct CDR3 sequences, 35% to 45% seen once. Sequenced input: PBMCs. Receptors were obtained from a human donor in good health (CMV status not recorded). Some clones in this sample may be carry-over from other donors' samples.

The chain links TRBV11-2 to TRBJ2-5, with D possibly being TRBD1 (6 bases). V was cut by 8 bases and J by 3 bases, with 13 bases left in between. There are 13 residues in the CDR3. Germline lookup yields CDR1 SGHAT and CDR2 FQNNGV. CDR3 residues: CASGIGQKETQYF. The CDR3 bases are TGTGCCAGCGGTATCGGACAGAAAGAGACCCAGTACTTC.

CDR3 region: CATSRDRGQGIDTQYF. CDR3 nucleotide sequence: TGTGCCACCAGCAGAGATCGGGGACAGGGAATTGATACGCAGTATTTT. The rearrangement joins TRBV15 to TRBJ2-3; 9 nucleotides line up with TRBD1. The germline CDR1 and CDR2 sequences are LNHNV and YYDKDF (reference sequence). J was trimmed by 6 bases and V by 0 bases; bases with no gene match: 7. The CDR3 sequence is 16 residues long.

This clonotype was found many times. This chain uses TRBV6-1 with TRBJ1-6; 9 nucleotides line up with TRBD1. Germline V gives CDR1 MNHNS, CDR2 SASEGT. The CDR3 runs 15 residues. The ends lost 6 bases at V and 7 bases at J; junction bases unmatched: 7. The CDR3 loop reads CASRQETGGNSPLHF. In nucleotides, the CDR3 is TGTGCCAGCAGGCAAGAGACAGGGGGAAATTCACCCCTCCACTTT.

The rearrangement uses TRBV28 and TRBJ1-4, with D unclear. V gave up 1 base and J gave up 0 bases, with 9 bases separating them. CDR3 length: 16 residues. Germline lookup yields CDR1 MDHEN and CDR2 SYDVKM. The CDR3 here is CASSLFGSSTNEKLFF. The CDR3 bases are TGTGCCAGCAGTTTATTCGGCAGCTCAACTAATGAAAAACTGTTTTTT.

This clonotype was seen at least ten times. The rearrangement uses TRBV7-6 and TRBJ2-1, with D possibly called TRBD1 or TRBD2 (5 bases each). The germline V and J ends were trimmed by 6 bases and 4 bases, with 16 bases remaining between them. CDR1 is SGHVS and CDR2 is FNYEAQ in the germline V gene. The CDR3 is 15 amino acids. The CDR3 coding sequence is TGTGCCAGCAGTCCCGGGGCGACCGGGTACAATGAGCAGTTCTTC. Its translation is CASSPGATGYNEQFF.

Turning to this clonotype: This may stem from a read error, because a much larger clone lies one nucleotide away. The chain couples TRBV7-2 to TRBJ1-2, with D uncertain. CDR1 and CDR2 (germline): SGHTA, FQGNSA. The CDR3 runs to 14 residues. The DNA for the CDR3 is TGTGTCAGCAGCGGAGGGCTCAAAACGAGGGGCTACACCTTC. Residues: CVSSGGLKTRGYTF.

This sequence joins TRBV29-1 and TRBJ2-2; no definite D call. The germline V gene encodes CDR1 SQVTM and CDR2 ANQGSEA. The CDR3 is 12 residues long. The germline V and J ends were trimmed by 5 bases and 6 bases, with 10 bases remaining between them. The CDR3 is CSVTSSPGELFF. CDR3 bases: TGCAGCGTTACGAGTTCCCCCGGGGAGCTGTTTTTT.

The CDR3 sequence: CASNKKRVPQETQYF. DNA of the CDR3: TGTGCCAGCAACAAGAAAAGGGTCCCCCAAGAGACCCAGTACTTC. V and J are TRBV25-1 and TRBJ2-5; unclear D gene. The CDR3 sequence is 15 residues long. The V gene's germline CDR1 is MGHDK and CDR2 SYGVNS. V shed 7 bases and J shed 1 base, with 16 bases lying between them.

There are a few counts of this clonotype. V is TRBV29-1 and J is TRBJ2-2, with 8 positions matching TRBD1. Germline CDR1 and CDR2: SQVTM and ANQGSEA. The junction had 3 bases not matched to a gene; V was cut back by 6 bases and J by 6 bases. This CDR3 is built from 12 residues. CDR3 DNA: TGCAGCGTAAGGACAGGGCCCGGGGAGCTGTTTTTT. This translates into CSVRTGPGELFF.

This clonotype has more than one count but fewer than ten. The rearrangement links TRBV7-2 to TRBJ2-1; D possibly corresponds to TRBD2 (5 bases). Germline lookup yields CDR1 SGHTA and CDR2 FQGNSA. Trimming pared 6 bases from V and 4 bases from J, leaving 16 bases between. This CDR3 spans 15 amino acids. CDR3 region: CASRPTGSSYNEQFF. CDR3 in DNA: TGTGCCAGCAGACCAACGGGGAGTTCATACAATGAGCAGTTCTTC. The whole variable domain, remainder taken from reference TRBV7-2 and TRBJ2-1, is GAGVSQSPSNKVTEKGKDVELRCDPISGHTALYWYRQSLGQGLEFLIYFQGNSAPDKSGLPSDRFSAERTGGSVSTLTIQRTQQEDSAVYLCASRPTGSSYNEQFFGPGTRLTVL.

On this clonotype: The junction does not match germline at one end; this may be a read error. The chain couples TRBV7-7 to TRBJ2-7; D unclear. Per the germline V gene, CDR1 is SSHAT and CDR2 is FNYEAQ (reference sequence). This CDR3 is 13 amino acids long. This chain's CDR3 is CASSSADTYEQYF. The CDR3 nucleotides read TGTGCTAGCAGCAGTGCAGATACATACGAGCAGTACTTC.

The chain has TRBV12-3 or TRBV12-4 and TRBJ1-1; D might be TRBD1 (5 bases). The CDR3 consists of 14 residues. The V gene lost 7 bases and the J gene lost 5 bases, with 17 bases spanning the gap. The CDR3 loop is CASTLNGGKTEAFF. The CDR3 DNA follows: TGTGCCAGCACCCTCAACGGGGGAAAGACTGAAGCTTTCTTT.

This clonotype has a handful of counts. This sequence joins TRBV20-1 and TRBJ1-5; no clear D gene. The CDR3 spans 14 residues. CDR1 DFQATT and CDR2 SNEGSKA come from the germline V gene (reference sequence). Trimming took off 5 bases at V and 3 bases at J, with 14 bases between the two ends. CDR3 residues: CSAYSTFYNQPQHF. The CDR3, as DNA: TGCAGTGCTTACAGTACCTTTTACAATCAGCCCCAGCATTTT.

The CDR3 region is CATTDRDRGYTF. Here the CDR3 DNA reads TGTGCCACTACGGACAGGGACCGTGGCTACACCTTC. This sequence joins TRBV10-3 and TRBJ1-2; 8 bases map to TRBD1. After removal of 10 bases from V and 7 bases from J, the junction contained 8 bases not matched to a gene. The CDR3 runs 12 residues. In germline, CDR1 is ENHRY, CDR2 SYGVKD.